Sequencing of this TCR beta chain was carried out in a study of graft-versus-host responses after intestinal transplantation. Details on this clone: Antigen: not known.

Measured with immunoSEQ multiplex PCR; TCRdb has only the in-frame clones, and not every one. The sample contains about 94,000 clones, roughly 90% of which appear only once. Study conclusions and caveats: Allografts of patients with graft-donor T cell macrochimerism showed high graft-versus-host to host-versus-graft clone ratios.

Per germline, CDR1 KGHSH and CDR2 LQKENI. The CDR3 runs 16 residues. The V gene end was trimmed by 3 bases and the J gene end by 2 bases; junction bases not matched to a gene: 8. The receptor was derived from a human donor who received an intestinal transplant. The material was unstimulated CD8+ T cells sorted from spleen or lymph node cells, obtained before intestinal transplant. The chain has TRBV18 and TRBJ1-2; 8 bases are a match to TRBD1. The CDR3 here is CASSPTHRGLNYGYTF. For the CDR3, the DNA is TGTGCCAGCTCACCCACCCACAGGGGGTTGAACTATGGCTACACCTTC.